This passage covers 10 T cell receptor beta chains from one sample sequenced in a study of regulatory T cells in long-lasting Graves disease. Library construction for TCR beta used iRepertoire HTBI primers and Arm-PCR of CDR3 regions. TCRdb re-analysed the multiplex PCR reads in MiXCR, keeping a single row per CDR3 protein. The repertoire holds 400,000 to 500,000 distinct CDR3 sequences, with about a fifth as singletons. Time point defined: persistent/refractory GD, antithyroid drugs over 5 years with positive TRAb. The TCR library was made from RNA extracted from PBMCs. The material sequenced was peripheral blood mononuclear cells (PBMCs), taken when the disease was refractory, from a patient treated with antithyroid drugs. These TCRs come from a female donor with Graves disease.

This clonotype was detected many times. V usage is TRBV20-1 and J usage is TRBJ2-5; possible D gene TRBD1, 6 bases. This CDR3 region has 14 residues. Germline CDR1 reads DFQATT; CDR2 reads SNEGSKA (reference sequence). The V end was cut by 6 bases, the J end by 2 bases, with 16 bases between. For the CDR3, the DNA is TGCAGTGCCCCCGACCCTAGGGGGCAAGAGACCCAGTACTTC. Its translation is CSAPDPRGQETQYF.

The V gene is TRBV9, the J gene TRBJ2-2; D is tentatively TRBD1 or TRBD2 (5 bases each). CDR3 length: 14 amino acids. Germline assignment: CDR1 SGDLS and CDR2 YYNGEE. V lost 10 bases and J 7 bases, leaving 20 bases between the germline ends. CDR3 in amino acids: CAGARMGDSGELFF. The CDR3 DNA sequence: TGTGCCGGGGCGCGGATGGGAGACAGCGGGGAGCTGTTTTTT.

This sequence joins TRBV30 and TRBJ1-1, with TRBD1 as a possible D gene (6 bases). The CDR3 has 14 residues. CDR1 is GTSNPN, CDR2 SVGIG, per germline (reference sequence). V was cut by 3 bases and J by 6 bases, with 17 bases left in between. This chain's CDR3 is CAWRHIGGKAEAFF. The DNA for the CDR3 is TGTGCCTGGAGGCATATAGGGGGGAAGGCTGAAGCTTTCTTT.

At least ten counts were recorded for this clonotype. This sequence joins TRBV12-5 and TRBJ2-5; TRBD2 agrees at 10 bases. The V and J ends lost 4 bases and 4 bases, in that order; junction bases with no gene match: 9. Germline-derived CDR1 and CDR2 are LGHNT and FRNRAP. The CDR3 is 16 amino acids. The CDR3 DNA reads TGTGCTAGTGGTTCGCAGCCAATAGCGGGAGGAGAGACCCAGTACTTC. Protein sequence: CASGSQPIAGGETQYF.

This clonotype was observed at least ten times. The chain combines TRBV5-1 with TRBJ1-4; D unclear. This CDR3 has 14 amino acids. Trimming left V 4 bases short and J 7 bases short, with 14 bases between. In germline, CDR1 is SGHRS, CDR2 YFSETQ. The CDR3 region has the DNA TGCGCCAGCAGCCAGGAGGTGCACGGTGAAAAACTGTTTTTT. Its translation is CASSQEVHGEKLFF.

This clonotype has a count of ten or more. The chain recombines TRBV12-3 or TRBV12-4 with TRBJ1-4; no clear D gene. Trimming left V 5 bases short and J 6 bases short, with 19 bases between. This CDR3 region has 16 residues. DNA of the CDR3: TGTGCCAGCAGTACCGTGGACCGTGATCCGGATGAAAAACTGTTTTTT. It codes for CASSTVDRDPDEKLFF.

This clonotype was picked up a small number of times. CDR3 protein: CASSLDGLFNTGELFF. The CDR3 region has the DNA TGTGCCAGCAGCTTAGATGGGCTTTTTAACACCGGGGAGCTGTTTTTT. The V and J genes are TRBV7-8 and TRBJ2-2; D not certain. Germline V gene sequence: CDR1 SGHVS, CDR2 FQNEAQ. V lost 1 base, J lost 2 bases, and 11 bases lay in between. The CDR3 runs 16 residues. The full variable domain, its missing parts supplied by reference TRBV7-8 and TRBJ2-2, is GAGVSQSPRYKVAKRGQDVALRCDPISGHVSLFWYQQALGQGPEFLTYFQNEAQLDKSGLPSDRFFAERPEGSVSTLKIQRTQQEDSAVYLCASSLDGLFNTGELFFGEGSRLTVL.

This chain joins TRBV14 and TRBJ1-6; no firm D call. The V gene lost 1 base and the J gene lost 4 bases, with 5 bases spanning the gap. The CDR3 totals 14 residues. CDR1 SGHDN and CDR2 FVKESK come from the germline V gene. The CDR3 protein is CASSQGVYNSPLHF. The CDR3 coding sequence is TGTGCCAGCAGCCAAGGGGTGTATAATTCACCCCTCCACTTT. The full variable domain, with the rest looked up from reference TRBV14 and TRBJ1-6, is EAGVTQFPSHSVIEKGQTVTLRCDPISGHDNLYWYRRVMGKEIKFLLHFVKESKQDESGMPNNRFLAERTGGTYSTLKVQPAELEDSGVYFCASSQGVYNSPLHFGNGTRLTVT.

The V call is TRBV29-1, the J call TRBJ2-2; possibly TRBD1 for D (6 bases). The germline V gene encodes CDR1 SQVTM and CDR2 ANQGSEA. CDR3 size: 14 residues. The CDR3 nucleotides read TGCGGCGCCCACAGGGTTTCGAACACCGGGGAGCTGTTTTTT. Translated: CGAHRVSNTGELFF.

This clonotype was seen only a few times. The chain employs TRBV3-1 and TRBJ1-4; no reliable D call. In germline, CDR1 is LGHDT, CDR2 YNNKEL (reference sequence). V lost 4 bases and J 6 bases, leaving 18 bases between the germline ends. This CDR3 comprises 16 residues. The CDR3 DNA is TGTGCCAGCAGCCCCCCTCTAGGAGGACTCGATGAAAAACTGTTTTTT. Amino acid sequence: CASSPPLGGLDEKLFF. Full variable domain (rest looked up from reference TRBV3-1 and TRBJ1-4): DTAVSQTPKYLVTQMGNDKSIKCEQNLGHDTMYWYKQDSKKFLKIMFSYNNKELIINETVPNRFSPKSPDKAHLNLHINSLELGDSAVYFCASSPPLGGLDEKLFFGSGTQLSVL.